The clone carrying this TCR beta chain has only a few counts. The antigen remains undetermined. This record belongs to a study of post-analysis software for immune sequencing data. In the study overall: The patients showed relapsing-remitting, secondary progressive and progressive-relapsing multiple sclerosis courses.

V lost 4 bases and J lost 6, with 16 bases in between. Germline V CDR1 and CDR2: MNHEY, SVGAGI. The CDR3 spans 16 residues. Researchers reported that TCR beta cDNA libraries carried unique molecular identifiers. There were about 1 to 10 million T cells, and roughly 0.5 million cDNA molecules came from them. MiXCR was run by TCRdb on the PCR reads, yielding one entry per CDR3 protein. The profile covers about 540,000 distinct CDR3 sequences, with 34% appearing a single time and about 5.6% taken by the ten largest. Findings of the study overall: Five TRBV segments, including TRBV5-6, TRBV5-1 and TRBV20-1, were more frequent in patients than controls. In multiple sclerosis, normalized Chao1 diversity was significantly below that of controls.

The sequence was collected from a girl younger than 18 with multiple sclerosis. The sample taken for sequencing was blood. This chain uses TRBV6-5 with TRBJ1-6; D might be TRBD1 (6 bases). CDR3 sequence (DNA): TGTGCCAGCAGTTCGTCCGACAGGCAAAGTAATTCACCCCTCCACTTT. The encoded protein is CASSSSDRQSNSPLHF.